The next 14 T cell receptor beta chains were all read from a single sample in a study of blood T cell repertoires in COVID-19 (dated by TCRdb to 2020 to 2022). Library preparation was by the immunoSEQ multiplex PCR assay. TCRdb re-hosts the immuneACCESS table, in-frame sequences only. Its copies lack some clones; in the studies checked, an unresolved V gene accounts for under half of them, and the cause for the rest is not known. The sample yields approximately 200,000 clones; about 80% were counted once. The ten largest account for about 2.3% of the sample. Sample: peripheral blood. The source of these receptors is an older woman with acute or convalescent COVID-19.

CDR3: CASSSNPSGGARNEQFF. Written as DNA, the CDR3 is TGCGCCAGCAGCTCGAATCCTAGCGGGGGGGCCAGGAATGAGCAGTTCTTC. The J gene is TRBJ2-1, the V gene TRBV5-1, with TRBD2 matching 12 bases. CDR1 is SGHRS, CDR2 YFSETQ, per germline. The CDR3 has 17 residues. J lost 7 bases, V lost 3 bases, and 11 bases had no gene match.

The rearrangement joins TRBV5-1 to TRBJ2-7, with TRBD2 matching over 8 bases. With 8 bases clipped from V and 5 bases from J, the junction kept 9 bases outside the gene matches. CDR3 length equals 13 residues. CDR1 is SGHRS and CDR2 is YFSETQ in the germline V gene. The CDR3 bases are TGCGCCAGTTCGGGACTAGATAGGAACGAGCAGTACTTC. This encodes CASSGLDRNEQYF.

The rearrangement uses TRBV7-2 and TRBJ1-1; a possible D gene is TRBD1 (6 bases). Per the germline V gene, CDR1 is SGHTA and CDR2 is FQGNSA. V was cut by 5 bases and J by 9 bases, with 19 bases left in between. The CDR3 length is 14 residues. The chain's CDR3 is CASSRELTGFKAFF. In DNA form, the CDR3 reads TGTGCCAGCAGCCGGGAACTGACAGGTTTCAAAGCTTTCTTT.

V is TRBV6-5 and J is TRBJ2-5; 11 positions match TRBD2. Trimming removed 11 bases from V and 5 bases from J; junction bases left unmatched: 10. This CDR3 contains 14 residues. Germline CDR1 reads MNHEY; CDR2 reads SVGAGI. CDR3 residues: CAGQPSGGTETQYF. CDR3 coding DNA: TGTGCCGGACAGCCTAGCGGGGGGACGGAGACCCAGTACTTC.

The rearrangement uses TRBV5-6 and TRBJ2-7; 7 bases match TRBD2. Germline trimming cut 4 bases from V and 2 bases from J; bases unmatched to any gene: 12. CDR1 and CDR2 (germline): SGHDT, YYEEEE. The CDR3 is made up of 16 amino acids. The CDR3 region has the DNA TGTGCCAGCAGCGGAACTCTAGCGGAAACCACCTACGAGCAGTACTTC. Its protein product is CASSGTLAETTYEQYF. The whole variable domain, filled in from reference TRBV5-6 and TRBJ2-7, reads DAGVTQSPTHLIKTRGQQVTLRCSPKSGHDTVSWYQQALGQGPQFIFQYYEEEERQRGNFPDRFSGHQFPNYSSELNVNALLLGDSALYLCASSGTLAETTYEQYFGPGTRLTVT.

The chain employs TRBV6-6 and TRBJ1-2; a possible D gene is TRBD1 (6 bases). Trimming left V 7 bases short and J 3 bases short, with 12 bases between. From germline, CDR1 is MNHNY and CDR2 SVGAGI (reference sequence). This CDR3 contains 13 residues. CDR3 DNA: TGTGCCAGCACGGGGGGCGGCTACTATGGCTACACCTTC. Amino acids: CASTGGGYYGYTF.

The chain links TRBV11-2 to TRBJ2-5, with D perhaps TRBD1 (5 bases). V lost 1 base and J lost 4, with 13 bases in between. Germline CDR1 reads SGHAT; CDR2 reads FQNNGV. The CDR3 is 15 amino acids. CDR3 sequence (DNA): TGTGCCAGCAGCTTAGGTGGGGCTACAATAGAGACCCAGTACTTC. Protein: CASSLGGATIETQYF.

In its sample, this clone was seen a few times. The V call is TRBV3-1 (or the pseudogene TRBV3-2), the J call TRBJ1-3; weak D call: TRBD1 (5 bases). Germline V lookup: CDR1 LGHDT, CDR2 YNNKEL (reference sequence). CDR3 length: 16 amino acids. Trimming removed 4 bases at V and 2 bases at J, with 15 bases between. This chain's CDR3 is CASSRGGDSPGNTIYF. The CDR3 DNA sequence: TGTGCCAGCAGCCGCGGAGGGGACTCACCTGGAAACACCATATATTTT.

This chain connects TRBV18 to TRBJ1-1, with D maybe TRBD1 (5 bases). Germline lookup yields CDR1 KGHSH and CDR2 LQKENI. The germline V and J ends were trimmed by 3 bases and 4 bases, with 12 bases remaining between them. CDR3 length equals 14 residues. For the CDR3, the DNA is TGTGCCAGCTCACCTCGGGTGGGGGGCACTGAAGCTTTCTTT. Residues: CASSPRVGGTEAFF.

In nucleotides, the CDR3 is TGTGCCAGCAGTTCGACAGGCTTGACTGAAGCTTTCTTT. This gives the protein CASSSTGLTEAFF. J is TRBJ1-1 and V is TRBV25-1; a possible D gene is TRBD1 (6 bases). CDR1 is MGHDK and CDR2 is SYGVNS in the germline V gene. V was pared by 5 bases and J by 5 bases, with 12 bases between. This CDR3 is built from 13 residues.

In its sample, this clone was seen once. The chain has TRBV5-1 and TRBJ1-1; unclear D gene. The CDR3 is made up of 15 amino acids. Per germline, CDR1 SGHRS and CDR2 YFSETQ. V was pared by 0 bases and J by 0 bases, with 9 bases between. CDR3 region: CASSLAAGVNTEAFF. The CDR3 coding sequence is TGCGCCAGCAGCTTGGCCGCGGGTGTGAACACTGAAGCTTTCTTT.

The chain uses TRBV5-4 and TRBJ1-2; D gene unclear. V lost 1 base and J lost 6, with 10 bases in between. Germline loops: CDR1 SGHNT, CDR2 YYREEE (reference sequence). The CDR3 covers 13 residues. CDR3 in DNA: TGTGCCAGCAGCTTGTGGAGCGAAGATGGCTACACCTTC. It encodes CASSLWSEDGYTF. The entire variable domain, with the rest obtained from reference TRBV5-4 and TRBJ1-2, is as follows: ETGVTQSPTHLIKTRGQQVTLRCSSQSGHNTVSWYQQALGQGPQFIFQYYREEENGRGNFPPRFSGLQFPNYSSELNVNALELDDSALYLCASSLWSEDGYTFGSGTRLTVV.

The J gene is TRBJ2-3, the V gene TRBV5-4; TRBD2 aligns across 11 bases. CDR1 is SGHNT and CDR2 is YYREEE in the germline V gene (reference sequence). This CDR3 has 15 residues. V lost 2 bases, J lost 4 bases, and 3 bases stayed unmatched. The CDR3 reads CASSLGSGGADTQYF. The CDR3 nucleotides read TGTGCCAGCAGCTTAGGTAGCGGGGGGGCAGATACGCAGTATTTT. Based on the CDR3 plus reference TRBV5-4 and TRBJ2-3, the full variable domain is ETGVTQSPTHLIKTRGQQVTLRCSSQSGHNTVSWYQQALGQGPQFIFQYYREEENGRGNFPPRFSGLQFPNYSSELNVNALELDDSALYLCASSLGSGGADTQYFGPGTRLTVL.

This clone turned up a few times. The chain uses TRBV29-1 and TRBJ1-4; D not certain. The V and J ends lost 6 bases and 4 bases respectively, with 6 bases between them. CDR3 length: 11 amino acids. CDR1 and CDR2 (germline): SQVTM, ANQGSEA. The CDR3 loop reads CSVVYNEKLFF. For the CDR3, the DNA is TGCAGCGTCGTCTATAATGAAAAACTGTTTTTT.